Below, 29 T cell receptor beta chains from the same sample are listed, as sequenced in a study of T cells in Graves' hyperthyroidism and ophthalmopathy. The CDR3 regions of TCR beta were amplified from RNA transcripts. A set of HTBI primers served as the primers for a first-round RT-PCR of the TCR CDR3. TCRdb re-called the multiplex PCR reads through MiXCR, storing one row per CDR3 protein. The top ten clones hold around 17% of a sample with about 570,000 distinct CDR3 sequences, under 60% of them seen once. The sequencing sample was made of peripheral blood or thyroid tissue (not recorded which). The receptors here all came from an adult woman with Graves' disease, either hyperthyroidism or ophthalmopathy (not recorded which).

The J gene is TRBJ2-6, the V gene TRBV19; TRBD2 aligns across 7 bases. Trimming cost V 4 bases and J 0 bases; bases outside gene matches: 3. The V gene's germline CDR1 is LNHDA and CDR2 SQIVND (reference sequence). The CDR3 sequence is 16 residues long. The CDR3 region has the DNA TGTGCCAGTAGTAAAGCGGGGTACTCTGGGGCCAACGTCCTGACTTTC. Residues: CASSKAGYSGANVLTF. Drawing the rest from reference TRBV19 and TRBJ2-6, the complete variable domain is DGGITQSPKYLFRKEGQNVTLSCEQNLNHDAMYWYRQDPGQGLRLIYYSQIVNDFQKGDIAEGYSVSREKKESFPLTVTSAQKNPTAFYLCASSKAGYSGANVLTFGAGSRLTVL.

This sequence joins TRBV6-5 and TRBJ2-6; D is undetermined. V lost 2 bases to trimming and J lost 4 bases, with 6 bases between them. The germline CDR1 and CDR2 sequences are MNHEY and SVGAGI. The CDR3 extends over 14 amino acids. Here the CDR3 reads CASSYDIGANVLTF. Written as DNA, the CDR3 is TGTGCCAGCAGTTACGACATCGGGGCCAACGTCCTGACTTTC.

This clonotype was found a few times. A much larger clone is a single base away; this may be a read error. The CDR3 end shows no conserved phenylalanine or tryptophan, and so a read error is likely. This chain connects TRBV10-3 to TRBJ1-2, with TRBD1 matching 7 bases. The germline V gene has CDR1 ENHRY and CDR2 SYGVKD. The CDR3 has 17 residues. The CDR3 region is CASSSTAWQGVREGYTL. CDR3 coding DNA: TGTGCCAGCAGTTCTACCGCGTGGCAGGGGGTACGGGAAGGCTACACCCTC.

A remark on this clonotype: Since a much larger clone is just one base distant, this may be a read error. V is TRBV12-3 or TRBV12-4 and J is TRBJ1-4, with D tentatively TRBD1 (6 bases). This CDR3 has 14 residues. CDR3: CAGSDRFLNEKLFF. The CDR3 bases are TGTGCCGGCAGTGACAGGTTCCTTAATGAAAAACTGTTTTTT.

This clonotype was recorded many times. J is TRBJ2-5 and V is TRBV10-3; perhaps TRBD2 as D (5 bases). V was shortened by 2 bases and J by 5 bases, with 6 bases between the two germline ends. The CDR3 spans 12 residues. The germline CDR1 and CDR2 sequences are ENHRY and SYGVKD. The CDR3 loop reads CAISEPGETQYF. The CDR3 coding sequence is TGTGCCATCAGTGAGCCGGGGGAGACCCAGTACTTC.

Notes on this clonotype: Germline is not matched at one junction end, which may reflect a read error. This rearrangement joins TRBV9 to TRBJ1-1; D perhaps matches TRBD1 (6 bases). CDR3 length: 14 amino acids. Germline V gives CDR1 SGDLS, CDR2 YYNGEE. For the CDR3, the DNA is TGTGCCTGCAGTGCTAAAGGGGGGACGACTGAAGCTTTCTTT. Residues: CACSAKGGTTEAFF.

This clonotype was counted at least ten times. The chain has TRBV12-5 and TRBJ1-1, with a possible D match to TRBD1 (5 bases). The CDR3 is made up of 11 amino acids. V was shortened by 5 bases and J by 8 bases, with 9 bases between the two germline ends. Germline V gene data show CDR1 as LGHNT and CDR2 as FRNRAP. The CDR3 bases are TGTGCTAGTGGTCAAGCAGGGGAAGCTTTCTTT. It is translated as CASGQAGEAFF.

The sample holds one count of this clonotype. The genes are TRBV6-6 and TRBJ1-2; D not resolved. Trimming pared 5 bases from V and 3 bases from J, leaving 10 bases between. The CDR3 has 13 residues. Germline V gene data show CDR1 as MNHNY and CDR2 as SVGAGI (reference sequence). The CDR3 sequence: CASSSDNYYGYTF. The DNA for the CDR3 is TGTGCCAGCAGTAGTGACAACTACTATGGCTACACCTTC.

This clonotype occurred a few times. This may stem from a read error, because a much larger clone lies one nucleotide away. The chain combines TRBV25-1 with TRBJ2-5; no clear D gene. The V gene lost 7 bases and the J gene lost 3 bases, with 3 bases spanning the gap. This CDR3 region has 10 residues. CDR1 and CDR2 (germline): MGHDK, SYGVNS. The CDR3 is CASIKETQYF. The CDR3 nucleotides read TGTGCCAGCATTAAAGAGACCCAGTACTTC.

The chain joins TRBV20-1 to TRBJ2-3, with D possibly being TRBD2 (5 bases). The germline gives CDR1 DFQATT, CDR2 SNEGSKA (reference sequence). This CDR3 has 12 amino acids. The germline V and J ends were trimmed by 3 bases and 6 bases, with 10 bases remaining between them. In DNA form, the CDR3 reads TGCAGTGCTAGTTGGAGGAGGGATACGCAGTATTTT. It specifies CSASWRRDTQYF.

This clonotype was counted many times. The genes are TRBV4-1 and TRBJ1-2; 7 bases fit TRBD1. The V gene's germline CDR1 is MGHRA and CDR2 YSYEKL. The CDR3 loop spans 15 amino acids. V lost 2 bases to trimming and J lost 5 bases; unmatched junction nucleotides: 8. The CDR3 DNA sequence: TGCGCCAGCAGCCAATCCGGGACAGCGAGATATGGCTACACCTTC. Amino acid sequence: CASSQSGTARYGYTF.

This clonotype was recorded many times. For the CDR3, the DNA is TGTGCCAGCAGGAGGGGAGTAAGCTATGGCTACACCTTC. Protein sequence: CASRRGVSYGYTF. The chain carries TRBV6-1 and TRBJ1-2, with D perhaps matching TRBD1 (5 bases). Germline CDR1 MNHNS, CDR2 SASEGT. V dropped 6 bases and J dropped 4 bases, with 12 bases sitting between them. This CDR3 comprises 13 residues.

This clonotype was recorded many times. V usage is TRBV20-1 and J usage is TRBJ2-7, with TRBD1 matching over 11 bases. Unmatched junction bases numbered 6, after V lost 6 bases and J lost 2 bases. Per germline, CDR1 DFQATT and CDR2 SNEGSKA (reference sequence). The CDR3 covers 14 residues. The CDR3 coding sequence is TGCAGTGCCCTAACGGGACAGGGGGCCTACGAGCAGTACTTC. This sequence encodes CSALTGQGAYEQYF.

CDR3 region: CASSEARGAGGTDTQYF. The CDR3 nucleotides read TGTGCCAGCAGTGAAGCGCGCGGAGCGGGAGGGACAGATACGCAGTATTTT. The V gene is TRBV2, the J gene TRBJ2-3; 10 positions agree with TRBD2. V lost 0 bases, J lost 3 bases, and 6 bases stayed unmatched. The germline V gene encodes CDR1 SNHLY and CDR2 FYNNEI. The CDR3 length is 17 residues.

The J gene is TRBJ2-5, the V gene TRBV7-2, with D possibly matching TRBD1 (6 bases). V lost 5 bases and J lost 5, with 12 bases in between. CDR1 and CDR2 (germline): SGHTA, FQGNSA. CDR3 length: 13 amino acids. For the CDR3, the DNA is TGTGCCAGCAGCCCTCAGGGGACGGAGACCCAGTACTTC. Its translation is CASSPQGTETQYF.

The chain carries TRBV20-1 and TRBJ1-5; D possibly corresponds to TRBD1 (6 bases). V gave up 1 base and J gave up 2 bases, with 15 bases separating them. CDR1 and CDR2 from the germline V gene are DFQATT and SNEGSKA (reference sequence). This CDR3 contains 16 residues. CDR3 residues: CSARATAPGGNQPQHF. For the CDR3, the DNA is TGCAGTGCTAGAGCTACAGCCCCAGGGGGCAATCAGCCCCAGCATTTT.

This clonotype came up many times. The chain links TRBV3-1 to TRBJ2-5, with unresolved D. The V gene lost 5 bases and the J gene lost 5 bases, with 9 bases spanning the gap. Germline CDR1 and CDR2: LGHDT and YNNKEL (reference sequence). CDR3 size: 12 residues. CDR3 nucleotides: TGTGCCAGCAGCGTCAGTGGGGAGACCCAGTACTTC. It encodes CASSVSGETQYF.

This clonotype was counted a few times. This chain connects TRBV29-1 to TRBJ1-2; D is unclear. V was cut by 3 bases and J by 5 bases, with 10 bases left in between. CDR3 length equals 12 residues. Germline V gene sequence: CDR1 SQVTM, CDR2 ANQGSEA. The CDR3 is CSVDDGTYGYTF. The CDR3 DNA sequence: TGCAGCGTTGACGACGGAACGTATGGCTACACCTTC.

The CDR3 nucleotides read TGCAGCGTTTCGGGCCACATGAACACTGAAGCTTTCTTT. Encoded protein: CSVSGHMNTEAFF. The chain carries TRBV29-1 and TRBJ1-1; D uncertain. CDR3 length equals 13 residues. Per germline, CDR1 SQVTM and CDR2 ANQGSEA. V was cut by 5 bases and J by 0 bases, with 10 bases left in between.

This clonotype was counted at least ten times. V is TRBV6-5 and J is TRBJ1-1; 8 bases line up with TRBD1. V shed 6 bases and J 5 bases; nucleotides not matched to a gene: 5. The V gene's germline CDR1 is MNHEY and CDR2 SVGAGI. The CDR3 consists of 13 residues. The CDR3: CASRLDRETEAFF. The CDR3 region has the DNA TGTGCCAGCAGACTGGACAGGGAAACTGAAGCTTTCTTT.

In regard to this clonotype: One end of the junction varies from germline; a read error may be responsible. The chain employs TRBV15 and TRBJ2-5; perhaps TRBD1 as D (6 bases). Per the germline V gene, CDR1 is LNHNV and CDR2 is YYDKDF (reference sequence). CDR3 length equals 14 residues. The CDR3 sequence is CATSRDRTEEAQYF. CDR3 sequence (DNA): TGTGCCACCAGCAGAGATCGGACAGAAGAGGCCCAGTACTTC.

This clonotype was detected ten times or more. The J gene is TRBJ1-2, the V gene TRBV28; D is perhaps TRBD1 (6 bases). V was trimmed by 8 bases and J by 1 base, leaving 14 bases between them. This CDR3 has 14 amino acids. CDR1 and CDR2 from the germline V gene are MDHEN and SYDVKM. The CDR3 DNA follows: TGTGCCAGCGTGCAGGACAGATTTAACTATGGCTACACCTTC. This encodes CASVQDRFNYGYTF.

V and J are TRBV15 and TRBJ2-7; 8 bases match TRBD2. CDR3 size: 16 residues. In germline, CDR1 is LNHNV, CDR2 YYDKDF (reference sequence). The ends lost 2 bases at V and 1 base at J; junction bases unmatched: 7. The DNA for the CDR3 is TGTGCCACCAGCAGATCGTTAGCGGGATCATCCTACGAGCAGTACTTC. It codes for CATSRSLAGSSYEQYF. Combining the CDR3 with reference TRBV15 and TRBJ2-7 gives the whole variable domain DAMVIQNPRYQVTQFGKPVTLSCSQTLNHNVMYWYQQKSSQAPKLLFHYYDKDFNNEADTPDNFQSRRPNTSFCFLDIRSPGLGDTAMYLCATSRSLAGSSYEQYFGPGTRLTVT.

This clonotype appeared a few times. The chain couples TRBV10-2 to TRBJ1-2; no firm D call. Looked up from germline, CDR1 is WSHSY and CDR2 is SAAADI. Trimming took off 4 bases at V and 6 bases at J, with 12 bases between the two ends. The CDR3 has 13 amino acids. CDR3 protein: CASSVRQADGYTF. The CDR3 nucleotides read TGCGCCAGCAGTGTTCGGCAGGCGGATGGCTACACCTTC.

This chain uses TRBV20-1 with TRBJ1-5; D gene unclear. Trimming removed 3 bases from V and 1 base from J, with 13 bases in between. The CDR3 runs to 15 residues. Per germline, CDR1 DFQATT and CDR2 SNEGSKA (reference sequence). The CDR3 DNA is TGCAGTGCTAGTAGCGTAGAGTCAAGCAATCAGCCCCAGCATTTT. Translated: CSASSVESSNQPQHF.

There are a few counts of this clonotype. The chain recombines TRBV12-3 or TRBV12-4 with TRBJ2-2; the match to TRBD1 covers 9 bases. The CDR3 spans 17 residues. The ends lost 3 bases at V and 7 bases at J; junction bases unmatched: 12. In DNA form, the CDR3 reads TGTGCCAGCAGTTTGGAGTTCGGGACAGGGTTAGTCGGGGAGCTGTTTTTT. Translating it yields CASSLEFGTGLVGELFF.

This clonotype was recorded a few times. The chain recombines TRBV7-8 with TRBJ2-7; D may match TRBD1 or TRBD2 (5 bases each). The V and J ends lost 1 base and 0 bases respectively, with 7 bases between them. CDR1 is SGHVS and CDR2 is FQNEAQ in the germline V gene. CDR3 length: 14 residues. The CDR3 loop is CASSLVGPSYEQYF. The CDR3 DNA is TGTGCCAGCAGCTTAGTGGGACCCTCCTACGAGCAGTACTTC.

This clonotype was seen a few times. V is TRBV7-8 and J is TRBJ1-3; D is possibly TRBD1 (6 bases). CDR1 and CDR2 (germline): SGHVS, FQNEAQ. CDR3 length: 15 amino acids. V lost 5 bases and J lost 3, with 14 bases in between. CDR3 DNA: TGTGCCAGCAGCCTTACAGGGATCCTTGGAAACACCATATATTTT. It is translated as CASSLTGILGNTIYF.

This clonotype has at least ten counts. This chain links TRBV6-5 with TRBJ1-1, with TRBD1 as a possible D gene (5 bases). The CDR3 is made up of 15 amino acids. The germline V gene encodes CDR1 MNHEY and CDR2 SVGAGI. V was cut by 4 bases and J by 3 bases, with 15 bases left in between. The CDR3, as DNA: TGTGCCAGCAGTTCGTTCAGGGTTGGCCACACTGAAGCTTTCTTT. It encodes CASSSFRVGHTEAFF.